These 3 T cell receptor beta chains share one sample of origin, sequenced in a study of blood T cell repertoires in COVID-19. Here immunoSEQ multiplex PCR was the method, and the copy in TCRdb shows in-frame clones only, minus some. The table includes more than 75,000 clones, about four fifths detected once. Sequenced: peripheral blood. These receptors originate from a man aged 60 to 75 with acute or convalescent COVID-19.

DNA of the CDR3: TGTGCCAGCAGTCAGGGGTATGGCAATCAGCCCCAGCATTTT. Amino acids: CASSQGYGNQPQHF. The genes are TRBV27 and TRBJ1-5, with D maybe TRBD1 (6 bases). V was shortened by 5 bases and J by 2 bases, with 10 bases between the two germline ends. This CDR3 region has 14 residues. The germline gives CDR1 MNHEY, CDR2 SMNVEV (reference sequence).

J is TRBJ1-1 and V is TRBV5-1; 8 bases match TRBD1. Germline V CDR1 and CDR2: SGHRS, YFSETQ. The CDR3 totals 14 residues. Unmatched junction bases numbered 2, after V lost 3 bases and J lost 1 base. The CDR3: CASSWGTGNTEAFF. CDR3 coding DNA: TGCGCCAGCAGCTGGGGGACAGGGAACACTGAAGCTTTCTTT.

The rearrangement links TRBV7-9 to TRBJ1-2, with D perhaps TRBD1 (6 bases). V lost 5 bases and J 6 bases, leaving 25 bases between the germline ends. The CDR3 runs to 17 residues. The V gene's germline CDR1 is SEHNR and CDR2 FQNEAQ (reference sequence). CDR3 region: CASSPLTGTSRGDGYTF. The CDR3 DNA is TGTGCCAGCAGCCCCCTAACCGGGACCTCCAGGGGAGATGGCTACACCTTC.